Presented here are 25 T cell receptor beta chains from one specimen sequenced in a study of T cell clonality in common variable immunodeficiency. General study findings and limits: Common variable immunodeficiency TCR beta sequences reportedly had fewer deletions and N-nucleotide insertions.

These receptors have no identified antigens. Produced via immunoSEQ multiplex PCR; TCRdb's table is partial and in-frame only. Observed in the sample are roughly 30,000 clones, none of them singletons. The specimen was peripheral blood mononuclear cells. These receptors were obtained from a human donor with common variable immunodeficiency.

The table lists this clone with many counts. CDR3 DNA, as far as it was read: TGCGCCAGCAGCTCACAGGTCTCAGATGAAAAA. Amino acid sequence: CASSSQVSDEK. The entire CDR3 reads CASSSQVSDEKLFF. J is TRBJ1-4 and V is TRBV5-1, with a possible D match to TRBD1 (5 bases). The read stops 3 residues short of the end of the CDR3; the missing end is completed from the germline J gene. V lost 3 bases and J lost 6, with 12 bases in between. The germline V gene encodes CDR1 SGHRS and CDR2 YFSETQ. The CDR3 consists of 14 residues. The full variable domain, with the rest looked up from reference TRBV5-1 and TRBJ1-4, is KAGVTQTPRYLIKTRGQQVTLSCSPISGHRSVSWYQQTPGQGLQFLFEYFSETQRNKGNFPGRFSGRQFSNSRSEMNVSTLELGDSALYLCASSSQVSDEKLFFGSGTQLSVL.

This clone occurred a few times. Read coverage stops 3 residues before the CDR3 terminus; the germline J gene supplies the remainder. The J gene is TRBJ1-1, the V gene TRBV7-9; D is unresolved. The CDR3 runs to 13 residues. Germline CDR1 is SEHNR and CDR2 is FQNEAQ (reference sequence). Trimming left V 1 base short and J 0 bases short, with 3 bases between. The CDR3 region is CASSLGMNTEAFF. The part of the CDR3 DNA that was read is TGTGCCAGCAGCTTAGGTATGAACACTGAA. The variable domain in full, completed from reference TRBV7-9 and TRBJ1-1, reads DTGVSQNPRHKITKRGQNVTFRCDPISEHNRLYWYRQTLGQGPEFLTYFQNEAQLEKSRLLSDRFSAERPKGSFSTLEIQRTEQGDSAMYLCASSLGMNTEAFFGQGTRLTVV.

This clone was detected ten times or more. The CDR3 goes on 3 residues after the read ends, and that part is filled in from the germline J gene. The chain uses TRBV20-1 and TRBJ2-5, with D unclear. This CDR3 is 14 amino acids long. Germline values: CDR1 DFQATT, CDR2 SNEGSKA (reference sequence). Trimming shortened V by 0 bases and J by 7 bases, and 15 bases separated the two germline ends. The sequenced CDR3 bases are TGCAGTGCTAGAGATCAAAAGGGTCCCCGGACC. Residues: CSARDQKGPRT. The whole CDR3 protein is CSARDQKGPRTQYF.

There are many counts of this clone. The CDR3 goes on 3 residues after the read ends, and that part is filled in from the germline J gene. This chain uses TRBV6-4 with TRBJ2-3; tentative D call: TRBD2 (7 bases). Trimming cost V 0 bases and J 2 bases, with 12 bases left between them. Germline assignment: CDR1 MRHNA and CDR2 SNTAGT. The CDR3 spans 16 residues. The CDR3: CASSDSAGAPTDTQYF. The CDR3 DNA, read in part, is TGTGCCAGCAGTGACTCCGCGGGGGCCCCCACAGATACG.

This clone was observed a handful of times. The read ends 3 residues shy of where the CDR3 ends; the end is completed using the germline J gene. The genes are TRBV6-1 and TRBJ2-1, with D possibly matching TRBD1 (7 bases). CDR3 length: 13 amino acids. Germline V gene lookup returns CDR1 MNHNS and CDR2 SASEGT. Trimming pared 5 bases from V and 9 bases from J, leaving 14 bases between. This CDR3 reads CASSQGGGTEQFF. Incomplete CDR3 DNA: TGTGCCAGCAGTCAAGGAGGGGGCACTGAG.

Remarks on this clone: With the read ending 3 residues before the CDR3 end, the germline J gene is used to fill in that end. The chain has TRBV11-3 and TRBJ2-2, with D unresolved. Trimming shortened V by 6 bases and J by 6 bases, and 11 bases separated the two germline ends. In germline, CDR1 is SGHNT, CDR2 YENEEA. CDR3 length: 13 amino acids. This CDR3 reads CASSLQSPGELFF. The sequenced CDR3 bases are TGTGCCAGCAGTCTTCAAAGCCCCGGGGAG.

A word on this clone: Read coverage stops 3 residues before the CDR3 terminus; the germline J gene supplies the remainder. The chain carries TRBV7-8 and TRBJ2-3; 13 bases line up with TRBD2. Germline trimming cut 2 bases from V and 1 base from J; bases unmatched to any gene: 3. This CDR3 comprises 17 residues. Germline V CDR1 and CDR2: SGHVS, FQNEAQ. CDR3 DNA, as far as it was read: TGTGCCAGCAGCTTAACTAGCGGGGGGGGACGCACAGATACG. Its protein is CASSLTSGGGRTDT. The whole CDR3 protein is CASSLTSGGGRTDTQYF.

As for this clone: With the read ending 3 residues before the CDR3 end, the germline J gene is used to fill in that end. The rearrangement uses TRBV7-2 and TRBJ2-1; perhaps TRBD1 as D (5 bases). Germline V gene data show CDR1 as SGHTA and CDR2 as FQGNSA. The CDR3 is 13 residues long. The V end lost 1 base, the J end lost 8 bases, and 9 bases lay between the germline ends. The CDR3 bases that were read are TGTGCCAGCAGCTTAGAGCTACAGGATGAG. It is translated as CASSLELQDE. The CDR3 in its entirety is CASSLELQDEQFF.

This clone showed up just a few times. The read ends 3 residues shy of where the CDR3 ends; the end is completed using the germline J gene. The gene calls are TRBV7-2 and TRBJ1-1, with D maybe TRBD1 (5 bases). V was clipped by 4 bases and J by 4 bases, with 13 bases between them. Germline values: CDR1 SGHTA, CDR2 FQGNSA. There are 14 residues in the CDR3. The DNA read from the CDR3 is TGTGCCAGCAGCTCACGGGCCGGGGGCACTGAA. It specifies CASSSRAGGTE. The full CDR3 protein is CASSSRAGGTEAFF.

The sample holds many counts of this clone. The read terminates 3 residues before the CDR3 end, so the remaining end is supplied by the germline J gene. The chain uses TRBV13 and TRBJ2-3, with TRBD2 matching over 9 bases. CDR3 length: 22 residues. Germline assignment: CDR1 PRHDT and CDR2 FYEKMQ (reference sequence). After removal of 0 bases from V and 0 bases from J, the junction contained 19 bases not matched to a gene. CDR3 DNA, as far as it was read: TGTGCCAGCAGCTTAGGGCCCCTATGGGCGGGGGGGAAACCGAAAAGCACAGATACG. It codes for CASSLGPLWAGGKPKSTDT. From start to end, the CDR3 is CASSLGPLWAGGKPKSTDTQYF.

Many counts were recorded for this clone. Read sequence stops 3 residues before the CDR3 end, and the germline J gene provides the missing end. This sample includes further DNA sequences coding for the same CDR3. The chain links TRBV6-2 or TRBV6-3 to TRBJ2-1; maybe TRBD1 (7 bases). The ends were cut back, 2 bases at V and 4 bases at J, with 12 bases in the middle. The CDR3 extends over 15 amino acids. In germline, CDR1 is MNHEY, CDR2 SVGEGT. CDR3 in amino acids: CASSYQGGGYNEQFF. The covered CDR3 bases are TGTGCCAGCAGTTACCAGGGGGGTGGTTACAATGAG.

Comments on this clone: The CDR3 end lies 3 residues beyond the end of the read and is filled in from the germline J gene. This chain connects TRBV19 to TRBJ2-5; TRBD2 is a possible D gene (5 bases). The V and J ends lost 1 base and 5 bases respectively, with 14 bases between them. From germline, CDR1 is LNHDA and CDR2 SQIVND (reference sequence). The CDR3 extends over 15 amino acids. This chain's CDR3 is CASSIGANTRETQYF. The DNA read from the CDR3 is TGTGCCAGTAGTATAGGTGCGAATACTAGGGAGACC.

With respect to this clone: The sequence runs out 3 residues before the end of the CDR3; the remainder is reconstructed from the germline J gene. V usage is TRBV7-2 and J usage is TRBJ2-1; TRBD2 might be the D (5 bases). V gave up 3 bases and J gave up 9 bases, with 15 bases separating them. The CDR3 loop spans 14 amino acids. Germline V CDR1 and CDR2: SGHTA, FQGNSA. Incomplete CDR3 DNA: TGTGCCAGCAGCTTCGGACGCCAACGGGGTGAG. Its translation is CASSFGRQRGE. In full, the CDR3 is CASSFGRQRGEQFF.

This clone has ten or more counts. The read comes to an end 3 residues before the CDR3 does, leaving the germline J gene to fill in the end. V is TRBV7-9 and J is TRBJ2-7; 8 positions agree with TRBD1. The CDR3 is 13 amino acids. The ends lost 6 bases at V and 2 bases at J; junction bases unmatched: 3. CDR1 SEHNR and CDR2 FQNEAQ come from the germline V gene (reference sequence). The part of the CDR3 DNA that was read is TGTGCCAGCAGAGGACAGGGAACCTACGAG. Protein product: CASRGQGTYE. In full, the CDR3 reads CASRGQGTYEQYF.

On this clone: The CDR3 goes on 3 residues after the read ends, and that part is filled in from the germline J gene. The gene calls are TRBV7-8 and TRBJ2-5, with D maybe TRBD2 (6 bases). Trimming pared 1 base from V and 5 bases from J, leaving 8 bases between. This CDR3 is 13 amino acids long. Germline assignment: CDR1 SGHVS and CDR2 FQNEAQ. The CDR3 bases that were read are TGTGCCAGCAGCTTAGGGGGGGTCGAGACC. Protein product: CASSLGGVET. The CDR3, in full, reads CASSLGGVETQYF.

Relative to its sample, this clone is medium-sized. The read finishes 3 residues shy of the CDR3 end, and the germline J gene is used to complete it. This chain joins TRBV20-1 and TRBJ2-7; TRBD2 agrees at 9 bases. Germline V gives CDR1 DFQATT, CDR2 SNEGSKA (reference sequence). J lost 3 bases, V lost 1 base, and 1 base had no gene match. The CDR3 is made up of 13 amino acids. The CDR3 region is CSARGTSDYEQYF. The DNA read from the CDR3 is TGCAGTGCTAGAGGGACTAGCGACTACGAG.

The table lists this clone with many counts. The read comes to an end 3 residues before the CDR3 does, leaving the germline J gene to fill in the end. The V gene is TRBV29-1, the J gene TRBJ2-1; TRBD2 matches 8 bases. CDR1 is SQVTM and CDR2 is ANQGSEA in the germline V gene. This CDR3 region has 15 residues. V shed 4 bases, J shed 3 bases, and the junction held 8 bases outside the gene matches. The CDR3 protein is CSVGDWAGGYNEQFF. The covered CDR3 bases are TGCAGCGTTGGCGATTGGGCGGGGGGCTACAATGAG.

As for this clone: The read comes to an end 3 residues before the CDR3 does, leaving the germline J gene to fill in the end. The chain recombines TRBV19 with TRBJ1-2; TRBD1 might be the D (5 bases). Trimming removed 3 bases from V and 6 bases from J, with 17 bases in between. The CDR3 runs to 15 residues. Germline-derived CDR1 and CDR2 are LNHDA and SQIVND (reference sequence). CDR3 residues: CASSIRGNRLNGYTF. Incomplete CDR3 DNA: TGTGCCAGTAGTATCCGGGGGAATCGACTGAATGGC.

This clone showed up many times. From the germline J gene comes the end of the CDR3, since the read stops 3 residues before it. V gene TRBV27 combines with J gene TRBJ1-5; 8 nucleotides line up with TRBD1. Losses at the gene ends were 5 bases for V and 6 bases for J; bases not matched to a gene: 6. Germline V gene data show CDR1 as MNHEY and CDR2 as SMNVEV (reference sequence). This CDR3 is 14 amino acids long. CDR3 region: CASSPDREFQPQHF. Incomplete CDR3 DNA: TGTGCCAGCAGTCCGGACAGGGAATTTCAGCCC.

On this clone itself: The read halts 3 residues ahead of the CDR3 end, with the missing end drawn from the germline J gene. The chain is built from TRBV11-3 and TRBJ2-5; D is uncertain. The CDR3 loop spans 14 amino acids. The V gene's germline CDR1 is SGHNT and CDR2 YENEEA. Trimming pared 1 base from V and 3 bases from J, leaving 9 bases between. The CDR3 region is CASSLGVAEETQYF. Incomplete CDR3 DNA: TGTGCCAGCAGCTTAGGGGTAGCTGAAGAGACC.

Concerning this clone: The CDR3 extends 3 residues past the end of the read, so its final part is completed from the germline J gene. This chain connects TRBV6-2 or TRBV6-3 to TRBJ1-6, with 7 positions matching TRBD1. The J segment lost 10 bases and the V segment lost 3 bases, leaving 9 bases of the junction unmatched. Germline CDR1 reads MNHEY; CDR2 reads SVGEGT. The CDR3 is made up of 15 amino acids. The CDR3 loop is CASSYTRQGVSPLHF. The part of the CDR3 DNA that was read is TGTGCCAGCAGTTATACTCGGCAGGGGGTATCACCC.

This clone was seen many times. The read halts 3 residues ahead of the CDR3 end, with the missing end drawn from the germline J gene. J is TRBJ2-7 and V is TRBV6-2 or TRBV6-3, with a possible D match to TRBD2 (7 bases). Trimming pared 2 bases from V and 4 bases from J, leaving 12 bases between. Germline CDR1 MNHEY, CDR2 SVGEGT. The CDR3 runs to 14 residues. CDR3: CASSYLGGLYEQYF. Incomplete CDR3 DNA: TGTGCCAGCAGTTACCTCGGGGGGCTTTACGAG.

This clone was picked up a small number of times. The read finishes 3 residues shy of the CDR3 end, and the germline J gene is used to complete it. The J gene is TRBJ2-3, the V gene TRBV7-2; weak D call: TRBD2 (6 bases). CDR3 length equals 14 residues. Germline V CDR1 and CDR2: SGHTA, FQGNSA. Trimming removed 4 bases at V and 4 bases at J, with 12 bases between. The CDR3 spells CASSSTGGSDTQYF. The DNA read from the CDR3 is TGTGCCAGCAGCTCAACAGGAGGGTCAGATACG.

This clone was counted a few times. The read halts 3 residues ahead of the CDR3 end, with the missing end drawn from the germline J gene. V is TRBV5-1 and J is TRBJ2-7, with 7 positions matching TRBD2. Germline V gene sequence: CDR1 SGHRS, CDR2 YFSETQ. The CDR3 spans 14 residues. V lost 1 base and J lost 5; bases outside the gene matches: 6. The sequenced CDR3 bases are TGCGCCAGCAGCTTGTATGAGGGGAGGGACGAG. Residues: CASSLYEGRDE. The CDR3 as a whole reads CASSLYEGRDEQYF.

This clone was observed a few times. Read coverage stops 3 residues before the CDR3 terminus; the germline J gene supplies the remainder. V gene TRBV19 combines with J gene TRBJ2-1; 9 bases are a match to TRBD2. V shed 4 bases, J shed 2 bases, and the junction held 9 bases outside the gene matches. The CDR3 is 17 amino acids. Germline V CDR1 and CDR2: LNHDA, SQIVND (reference sequence). CDR3 bases read: TGTGCCAGTAGTAAAAGGGGCGGGGGGGCCGCCTACAATGAG. Its protein product is CASSKRGGGAAYNE. The full-length CDR3 reads as CASSKRGGGAAYNEQFF.